The text below deals with one T cell receptor (beta chain). Germline CDR1 and CDR2: MNHNY and SVGAGI (reference sequence). This CDR3 is 16 amino acids long. V lost 0 bases and J lost 1, with 13 bases in between. This specimen comes from a study of cytomegalovirus exposure and HLA in healthy donors. Both 60 Vbeta primers and 13 Jbeta primers went into the PCR. Data came from immunoSEQ multiplex PCR; TCRdb stores just in-frame clones and leaves some out. The table shows about 150,000 clones, with over 65% occurring only once. The J gene is TRBJ2-7, the V gene TRBV6-6, with a possible D match to TRBD1 (5 bases). The specimen sequenced was PBMCs. The receptor's source is a man between 25 and 39 years old in good health and CMV-seronegative. The DNA of the CDR3 is TGTGCCAGCAGTTACTCTCTCAGGGAAATTTCCTACGAGCAGTACTTC. Its protein product is CASSYSLREISYEQYF.